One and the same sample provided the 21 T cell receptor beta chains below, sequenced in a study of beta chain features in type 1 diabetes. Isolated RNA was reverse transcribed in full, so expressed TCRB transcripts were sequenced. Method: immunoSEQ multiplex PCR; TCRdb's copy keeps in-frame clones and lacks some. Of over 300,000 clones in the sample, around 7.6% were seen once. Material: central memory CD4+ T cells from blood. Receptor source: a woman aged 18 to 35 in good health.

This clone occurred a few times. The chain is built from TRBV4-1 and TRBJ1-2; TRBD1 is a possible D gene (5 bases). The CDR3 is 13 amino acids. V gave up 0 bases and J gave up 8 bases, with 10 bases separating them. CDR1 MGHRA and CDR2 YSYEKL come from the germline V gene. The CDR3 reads CASSQEEGEGYTF. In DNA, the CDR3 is TGCGCCAGCAGCCAAGAGGAAGGGGAGGGCTACACCTTC.

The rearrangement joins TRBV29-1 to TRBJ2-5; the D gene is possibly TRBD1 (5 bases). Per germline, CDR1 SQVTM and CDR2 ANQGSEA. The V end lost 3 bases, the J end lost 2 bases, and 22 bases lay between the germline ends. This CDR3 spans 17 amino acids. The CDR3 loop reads CSVDEPTPYRIQETQYF. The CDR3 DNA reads TGCAGCGTTGACGAGCCTACTCCATACAGGATTCAAGAGACCCAGTACTTC.

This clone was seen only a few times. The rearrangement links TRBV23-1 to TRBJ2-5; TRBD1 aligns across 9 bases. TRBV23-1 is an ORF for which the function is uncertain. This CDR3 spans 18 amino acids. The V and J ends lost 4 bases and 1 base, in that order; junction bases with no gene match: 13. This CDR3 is CASSPQNKDRGLQETQYF. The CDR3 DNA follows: TGCGCCAGCAGTCCCCAAAATAAGGACAGGGGCCTCCAAGAGACCCAGTACTTC.

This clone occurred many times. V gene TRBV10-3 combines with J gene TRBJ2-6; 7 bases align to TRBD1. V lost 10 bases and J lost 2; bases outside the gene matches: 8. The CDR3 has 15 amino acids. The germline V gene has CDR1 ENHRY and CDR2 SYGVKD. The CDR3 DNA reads TGTGCCACCTACAAAGGGACAGCTGGGGCCAACGTCCTGACTTTC. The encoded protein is CATYKGTAGANVLTF.

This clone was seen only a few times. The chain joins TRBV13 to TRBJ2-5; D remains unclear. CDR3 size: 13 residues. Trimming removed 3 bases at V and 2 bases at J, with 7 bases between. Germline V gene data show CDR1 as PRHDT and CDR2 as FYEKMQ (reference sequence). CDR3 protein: CASSFWGQETQYF. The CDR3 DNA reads TGTGCCAGCAGCTTCTGGGGTCAAGAGACCCAGTACTTC.

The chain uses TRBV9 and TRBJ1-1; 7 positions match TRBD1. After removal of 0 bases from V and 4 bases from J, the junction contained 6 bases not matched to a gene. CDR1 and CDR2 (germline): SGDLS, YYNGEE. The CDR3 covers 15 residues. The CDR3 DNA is TGTGCCAGCAGCGTAGATTACAGGGGAATCACTGAAGCTTTCTTT. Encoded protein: CASSVDYRGITEAFF.

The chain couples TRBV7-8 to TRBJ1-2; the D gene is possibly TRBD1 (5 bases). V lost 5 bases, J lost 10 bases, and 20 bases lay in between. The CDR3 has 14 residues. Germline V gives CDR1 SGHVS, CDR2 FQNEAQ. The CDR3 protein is CASSPGAGMFDYTF. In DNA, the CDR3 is TGTGCCAGCAGCCCCGGGGCAGGGATGTTCGACTACACCTTC.

Here the CDR3 reads CASSLGRFTYEQYF. In DNA, the CDR3 is TGTGCCAGCAGCTTAGGAAGATTCACCTACGAGCAGTACTTC. The chain is built from TRBV7-8 and TRBJ2-7; unclear D gene. V dropped 1 base and J dropped 2 bases, with 9 bases sitting between them. Looked up from germline, CDR1 is SGHVS and CDR2 is FQNEAQ. The CDR3 runs 14 residues.

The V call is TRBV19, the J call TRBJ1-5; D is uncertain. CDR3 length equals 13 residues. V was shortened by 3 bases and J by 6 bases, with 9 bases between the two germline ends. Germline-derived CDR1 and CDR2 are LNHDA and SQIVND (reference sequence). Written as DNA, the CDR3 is TGTGCCAGTAGTATTGCCGATCGTCAGCCCCAGCATTTT. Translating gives CASSIADRQPQHF.

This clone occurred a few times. CDR3 protein: CASSLWTRRGYNEQFF. CDR3 bases: TGTGCCAGCAGTTTATGGACTAGAAGGGGGTACAATGAGCAGTTCTTC. The gene calls are TRBV28 and TRBJ2-1; D possibly matches TRBD1 or TRBD2 (6 bases each). Germline V gene sequence: CDR1 MDHEN, CDR2 SYDVKM. V shed 0 bases and J shed 4 bases, with 13 bases lying between them. This CDR3 spans 16 amino acids.

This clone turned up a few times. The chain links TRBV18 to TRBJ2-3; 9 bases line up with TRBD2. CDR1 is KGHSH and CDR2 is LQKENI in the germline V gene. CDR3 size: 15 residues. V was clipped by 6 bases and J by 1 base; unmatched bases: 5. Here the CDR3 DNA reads TGTGCCAGCTCCCCCATAGCGGGAGGCACAGATACGCAGTATTTT. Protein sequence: CASSPIAGGTDTQYF.

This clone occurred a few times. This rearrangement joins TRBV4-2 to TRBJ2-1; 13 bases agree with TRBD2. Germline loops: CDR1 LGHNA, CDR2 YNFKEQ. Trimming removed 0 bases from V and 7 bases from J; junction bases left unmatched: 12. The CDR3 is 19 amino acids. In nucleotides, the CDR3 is TGTGCCAGCAGCCAAGAGTCACCACAACTAGCGGGAGGGAATAATGAGCAGTTCTTC. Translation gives CASSQESPQLAGGNNEQFF.

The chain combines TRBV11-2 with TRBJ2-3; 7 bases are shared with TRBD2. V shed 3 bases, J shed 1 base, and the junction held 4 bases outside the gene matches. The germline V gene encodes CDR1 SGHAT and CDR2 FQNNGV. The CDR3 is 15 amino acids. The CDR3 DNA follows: TGTGCCAGCAGCTTCGGTCGGGGGGGCACAGATACGCAGTATTTT. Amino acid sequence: CASSFGRGGTDTQYF.

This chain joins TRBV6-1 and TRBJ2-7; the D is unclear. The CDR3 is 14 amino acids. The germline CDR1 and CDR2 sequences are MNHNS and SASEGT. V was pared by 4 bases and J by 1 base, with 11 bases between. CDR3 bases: TGTGCCAGCAGTGTAACAGTACCTTCCTACGAGCAGTACTTC. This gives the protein CASSVTVPSYEQYF.

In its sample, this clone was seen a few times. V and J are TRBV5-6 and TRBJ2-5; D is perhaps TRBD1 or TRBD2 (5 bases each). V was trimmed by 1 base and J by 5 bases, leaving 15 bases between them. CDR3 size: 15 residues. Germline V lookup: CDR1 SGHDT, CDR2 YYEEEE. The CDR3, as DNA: TGTGCCAGCAGCTTGTATCGACAGCTAGCTGAGACCCAGTACTTC. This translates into CASSLYRQLAETQYF.

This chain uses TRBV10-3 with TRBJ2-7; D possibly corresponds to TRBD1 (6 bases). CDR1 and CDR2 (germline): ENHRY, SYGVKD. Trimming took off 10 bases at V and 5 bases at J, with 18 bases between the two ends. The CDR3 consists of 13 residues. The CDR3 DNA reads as TGTGCCACCCAGGGGAATGATATTAACGAGCAGTACTTC. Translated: CATQGNDINEQYF.

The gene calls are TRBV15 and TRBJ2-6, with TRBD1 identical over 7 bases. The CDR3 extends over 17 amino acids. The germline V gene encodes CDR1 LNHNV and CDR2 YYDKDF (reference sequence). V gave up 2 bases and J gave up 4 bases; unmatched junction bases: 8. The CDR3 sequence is CATSRQVQGNGANVLTF. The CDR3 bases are TGTGCCACCAGCAGACAGGTACAGGGGAACGGGGCCAACGTCCTGACTTTC. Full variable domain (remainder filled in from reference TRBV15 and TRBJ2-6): DAMVIQNPRYQVTQFGKPVTLSCSQTLNHNVMYWYQQKSSQAPKLLFHYYDKDFNNEADTPDNFQSRRPNTSFCFLDIRSPGLGDTAMYLCATSRQVQGNGANVLTFGAGSRLTVL.

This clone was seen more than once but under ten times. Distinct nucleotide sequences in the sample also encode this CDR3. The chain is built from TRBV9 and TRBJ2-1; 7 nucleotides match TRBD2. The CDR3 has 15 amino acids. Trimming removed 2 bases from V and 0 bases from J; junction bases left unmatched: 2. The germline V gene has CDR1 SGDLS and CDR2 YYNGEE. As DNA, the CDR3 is TGTGCCAGCAGCGTGAGCGGGAACTCCTACAATGAGCAGTTCTTC. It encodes CASSVSGNSYNEQFF.

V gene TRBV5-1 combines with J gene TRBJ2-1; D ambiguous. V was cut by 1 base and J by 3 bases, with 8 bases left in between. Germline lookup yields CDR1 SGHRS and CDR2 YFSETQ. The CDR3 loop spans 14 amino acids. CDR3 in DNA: TGCGCCAGCAGCTTGTTTCCAAGCTACAATGAGCAGTTCTTC. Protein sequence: CASSLFPSYNEQFF. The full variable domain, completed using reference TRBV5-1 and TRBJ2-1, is KAGVTQTPRYLIKTRGQQVTLSCSPISGHRSVSWYQQTPGQGLQFLFEYFSETQRNKGNFPGRFSGRQFSNSRSEMNVSTLELGDSALYLCASSLFPSYNEQFFGPGTRLTVL.

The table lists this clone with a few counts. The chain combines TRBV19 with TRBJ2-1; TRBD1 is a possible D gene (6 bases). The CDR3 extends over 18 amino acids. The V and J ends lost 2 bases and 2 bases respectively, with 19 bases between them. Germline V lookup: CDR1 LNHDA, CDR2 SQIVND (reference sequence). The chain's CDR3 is CASSIRRTGFGAYNEQFF. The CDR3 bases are TGTGCCAGTAGTATACGGCGAACAGGGTTTGGGGCCTACAATGAGCAGTTCTTC.

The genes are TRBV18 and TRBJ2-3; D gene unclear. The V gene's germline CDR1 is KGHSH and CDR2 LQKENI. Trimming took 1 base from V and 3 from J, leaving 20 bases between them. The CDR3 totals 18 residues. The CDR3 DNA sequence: TGTGCCAGCTCACCACAAAGTCTAGGGCCGGTCAGAACAGATACGCAGTATTTT. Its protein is CASSPQSLGPVRTDTQYF.